Listed here are 19 T cell receptor beta chains from one sample, sequenced in a study of type 1 regulatory T cells. TCRdb passed the reads through MiXCR, listing each CDR3 protein once. The sample lists about 100,000 distinct CDR3 sequences, around a third occurring once. The sample taken for sequencing was CD4+ T cells, either the whole sample or a sorted fraction (not recorded which). Source of these receptors: a human donor in good health.

V usage is TRBV7-9 and J usage is TRBJ2-2, with TRBD1 matching over 8 bases. J gave up 1 base and V 5 bases, and 6 bases lay outside the gene matches. The CDR3 extends over 16 amino acids. The germline gives CDR1 SEHNR, CDR2 FQNEAQ (reference sequence). CDR3 nucleotides: TGTGCCAGCAGCCCAAACAGGGGGAGGAACACCGGGGAGCTGTTTTTT. Translating gives CASSPNRGRNTGELFF.

This clonotype has a handful of counts. The chain joins TRBV20-1 to TRBJ2-1; 12 bases map to TRBD2. Germline loops: CDR1 DFQATT, CDR2 SNEGSKA (reference sequence). This CDR3 has 17 residues. The V gene end was trimmed by 3 bases and the J gene end by 4 bases; junction bases not matched to a gene: 10. CDR3 protein: CSARPLAGGLPYNEQFF. In DNA form, the CDR3 reads TGCAGTGCTAGGCCCCTAGCGGGAGGGTTACCTTACAATGAGCAGTTCTTC.

This clonotype has just a few counts. This chain joins TRBV20-1 and TRBJ2-2, with D possibly TRBD2 on 5 matching bases. The CDR3 totals 16 residues. V was trimmed by 2 bases and J by 0 bases, leaving 13 bases between them. CDR1 DFQATT and CDR2 SNEGSKA come from the germline V gene (reference sequence). The CDR3 loop reads CSARNQEAANTGELFF. CDR3 nucleotides: TGCAGTGCTAGAAATCAGGAGGCCGCGAACACCGGGGAGCTGTTTTTT.

The chain combines TRBV20-1 with TRBJ2-3, with TRBD2 as a possible D gene (5 bases). Trimming took off 2 bases at V and 4 bases at J, with 16 bases between the two ends. The CDR3 sequence is 15 residues long. CDR1 and CDR2 (germline): DFQATT, SNEGSKA (reference sequence). In DNA form, the CDR3 reads TGCAGTGCTAGAATCCCGGGAACTCGCCCAGATACGCAGTATTTT. Its protein is CSARIPGTRPDTQYF.

In its sample, this clonotype was seen a few times. V is TRBV30 and J is TRBJ1-4; D is perhaps TRBD1 (5 bases). Germline V gene lookup returns CDR1 GTSNPN and CDR2 SVGIG (reference sequence). V gave up 5 bases and J gave up 8 bases, with 18 bases separating them. The CDR3 runs 14 residues. In DNA form, the CDR3 reads TGTGCCTGGGGGACTGGGAGGGGATTGGAAAAACTGTTTTTT. Amino acid sequence: CAWGTGRGLEKLFF.

The genes are TRBV4-1 and TRBJ1-2, with 9 bases identical to TRBD1. J lost 2 bases, V lost 0 bases, and 19 bases had no gene match. Per the germline V gene, CDR1 is MGHRA and CDR2 is YSYEKL. The CDR3 is 21 residues long. Here the CDR3 DNA reads TGCGCCAGCAGCCAAGATAGATGGGGCAGGGACAGGGAAGTAAACAACTATGGCTACACCTTC. This gives the protein CASSQDRWGRDREVNNYGYTF.

The chain joins TRBV19 to TRBJ2-7; the D gene is possibly TRBD1 (6 bases). With 5 bases removed from V and 1 base from J, the gap between germline ends came to 18 bases. Germline CDR1 LNHDA, CDR2 SQIVND (reference sequence). This CDR3 has 16 amino acids. CDR3 sequence: CASSPQTGHTSYEQYF. As DNA, the CDR3 is TGTGCCAGTAGTCCCCAGACAGGCCATACGTCCTACGAGCAGTACTTC.

About this clonotype: The junction departs from germline at one end; a sequencing error may be responsible. The rearrangement uses TRBV20-1 and TRBJ1-1; D gene ambiguous. The CDR3 contains 13 residues. Germline V gives CDR1 DFQATT, CDR2 SNEGSKA (reference sequence). This CDR3 reads CSARVQMNTEASF. The CDR3 bases are TGCAGTGCTAGAGTACAGATGAACACTGAAGCTTCCTTT.

The rearrangement joins TRBV29-1 to TRBJ2-1; 7 bases line up with TRBD2. The germline gives CDR1 SQVTM, CDR2 ANQGSEA. V lost 8 bases, J lost 11 bases, and 9 bases stayed unmatched. CDR3 size: 11 residues. The DNA for the CDR3 is TGCAGCCTTAAGTCTAGCGGACAGCAGTTCTTC. Its protein product is CSLKSSGQQFF.

This clonotype was counted a few times. This chain uses TRBV7-9 with TRBJ1-1; possibly TRBD1 for D (5 bases). The CDR3 totals 17 residues. V lost 1 base and J lost 6, with 21 bases in between. In germline, CDR1 is SEHNR, CDR2 FQNEAQ (reference sequence). This CDR3 is CASSLVRMTGLGAEAFF. Here the CDR3 DNA reads TGTGCCAGCAGCTTAGTGAGGATGACGGGGTTGGGGGCTGAAGCTTTCTTT.

The chain is built from TRBV3-1 and TRBJ2-7; no clear D. V was trimmed by 2 bases and J by 7 bases, leaving 12 bases between them. From germline, CDR1 is LGHDT and CDR2 YNNKEL (reference sequence). The CDR3 length is 13 residues. CDR3 bases: TGTGCCAGCAGCCAACGATCTTACGGGGAGCAGTACTTC. This gives the protein CASSQRSYGEQYF.

The chain couples TRBV5-1 to TRBJ2-5; the D is unclear. The CDR3 is made up of 14 amino acids. Trimming took off 7 bases at V and 2 bases at J, with 15 bases between the two ends. In germline, CDR1 is SGHRS, CDR2 YFSETQ. The DNA of the CDR3 is TGCGCCAGCGGCGAAATGGGATCACAAGAGACCCAGTACTTC. Translating it yields CASGEMGSQETQYF.

This sequence joins TRBV11-2 and TRBJ2-6, with 7 bases that match TRBD2. The ends lost 11 bases at V and 2 bases at J; junction bases unmatched: 12. Germline values: CDR1 SGHAT, CDR2 FQNNGV. This CDR3 contains 16 residues. The CDR3 nucleotides are TGTGCCGGAAGACCCCCTCGGGGGGCTGGGGCCAACGTCCTGACTTTC. This translates into CAGRPPRGAGANVLTF.

The chain is built from TRBV7-3 and TRBJ2-2; tentatively, D is TRBD2 (5 bases). V lost 8 bases and J 4 bases, leaving 14 bases between the germline ends. This CDR3 region has 14 residues. The germline V gene encodes CDR1 SGHTA and CDR2 FQGTGA. Here the CDR3 DNA reads TGTGCCAGCCGCCAGCAGGAGGTCACCGGGGAGCTGTTTTTT. Protein sequence: CASRQQEVTGELFF.

Comment on this clonotype: Given the absence of the conserved phenylalanine or tryptophan at the CDR3 end, a read error is likely. This chain links TRBV9 with TRBJ2-1; no clear D. The ends were cut back, 4 bases at V and 3 bases at J, with 11 bases in the middle. CDR3 length: 14 amino acids. Germline CDR1 SGDLS, CDR2 YYNGEE. The CDR3 is CASSPTPLYNEQFV. The CDR3 DNA reads TGTGCCAGCAGCCCGACCCCTCTCTACAATGAGCAGTTCGTC.

This clonotype has a handful of counts. CDR3 sequence: CASSELGFSYEQYF. The CDR3 DNA follows: TGTGCCAGCAGTGAATTAGGGTTCTCCTACGAGCAGTACTTC. The V and J genes are TRBV25-1 and TRBJ2-7; no definite D call. Per germline, CDR1 MGHDK and CDR2 SYGVNS. The CDR3 has 14 residues. Trimming pared 1 base from V and 0 bases from J, leaving 7 bases between.

There are a few counts of this clonotype. The rearrangement uses TRBV20-1 and TRBJ2-1; 10 nucleotides agree with TRBD2. Germline CDR1 is DFQATT and CDR2 is SNEGSKA (reference sequence). V dropped 2 bases and J dropped 5; count of bases not matched to a gene: 0. The CDR3 loop spans 13 amino acids. CDR3: CSARLAGDNEQFF. The CDR3 nucleotides are TGCAGTGCTAGACTAGCGGGAGACAATGAGCAGTTCTTC.

This sequence joins TRBV7-9 and TRBJ2-7, with 11 bases lining up with TRBD2. V dropped 5 bases and J dropped 3; count of bases not matched to a gene: 6. Germline-derived CDR1 and CDR2 are SEHNR and FQNEAQ (reference sequence). This CDR3 is 15 amino acids long. CDR3 sequence (DNA): TGTGCCAGCAGCCTATCGGGACTAGCGGACTACGAGCAGTACTTC. This translates into CASSLSGLADYEQYF.

The rearrangement joins TRBV12-3 or TRBV12-4 to TRBJ2-1; TRBD2 agrees at 7 bases. There are 13 residues in the CDR3. V shed 3 bases, J shed 6 bases, and the junction held 2 bases outside the gene matches. The CDR3 sequence is CASSLRLANEQFF. The CDR3 nucleotides are TGTGCCAGCAGTTTGAGACTAGCCAATGAGCAGTTCTTC.